A single sample is the source of the 5 T cell receptor beta chains below, sequenced in a study of blood T cell repertoires in COVID-19. Repertoires were generated with immunoSEQ multiplex PCR, while TCRdb's copy carries only in-frame clones and drops some. The sample lists 65,000 to 85,000 clones; 86% were seen once. Sequences were obtained from peripheral blood. These receptors all stem from a man in his fifties with active COVID-19.

The gene calls are TRBV6-2 or TRBV6-3 and TRBJ1-1; 7 bases map to TRBD1. The junction had 10 bases not matched to a gene; V was cut back by 6 bases and J by 0 bases. Looked up from germline, CDR1 is MNHEY and CDR2 is SVGEGT. This CDR3 contains 16 residues. The DNA of the CDR3 is TGTGCCAGCAGACCTTCCAAGGGGGCCCTGAACACTGAAGCTTTCTTT. Translation: CASRPSKGALNTEAFF.

V is TRBV29-1 and J is TRBJ2-1; TRBD2 matches at 8 bases. Germline loops: CDR1 SQVTM, CDR2 ANQGSEA. V lost 7 bases and J lost 7; bases outside the gene matches: 12. The CDR3 is 14 residues long. CDR3 in amino acids: CSAGWRGAGNEQFF. Here the CDR3 DNA reads TGCAGCGCCGGGTGGCGGGGGGCCGGGAATGAGCAGTTCTTC.

In this sample, this clone turned up a few times. The rearrangement joins TRBV7-9 to TRBJ1-1, with D uncertain. From germline, CDR1 is SEHNR and CDR2 FQNEAQ (reference sequence). The CDR3 contains 11 residues. Deletions cut 5 bases from V and 8 bases from J, with 9 bases between. The CDR3 bases are TGTGCCAGCAGCATATGGGCCGAAGCTTTCTTT. Amino acid sequence: CASSIWAEAFF.

The rearrangement joins TRBV2 to TRBJ2-5; 7 bases align to TRBD2. The ends lost 4 bases at V and 5 bases at J; junction bases unmatched: 4. CDR1 SNHLY and CDR2 FYNNEI come from the germline V gene. The CDR3 sequence is 13 residues long. The CDR3 DNA reads TGTGCCAGCAGTGGGGGGGGGAAGGAGACCCAGTACTTC. It translates to CASSGGGKETQYF.

The V gene is TRBV4-3, the J gene TRBJ1-1; perhaps TRBD1 as D (5 bases). Germline assignment: CDR1 LGHNA and CDR2 YSLEER. Trimming took off 0 bases at V and 2 bases at J, with 10 bases between the two ends. The length of the CDR3 is 15 residues. CDR3 bases: TGCGCCAGCAGCCAAGATGCAGGGAAAAACACTGAAGCTTTCTTT. Translation gives CASSQDAGKNTEAFF.